This T cell receptor beta chain was sequenced for a study of Graves' ophthalmopathy and Graves' hyperthyroidism. Where ophthalmopathy was present, donors had moderate-to-severe activity, CAS ≥3, NOSPECS ≥4 and duration under 3 months. Patients were excluded if they had other autoimmune diseases or uncontrolled infections, and likewise if pregnancy or lactation applied. This clonotype was seen a few times. Beta-chain TCR CDR3 regions were amplified from RNA transcripts. The authors performed first-round RT-PCR with HTBI primers and then a second-round multiplex PCR. TCRdb re-derived calls from the multiplex PCR reads in MiXCR, one entry per CDR3 protein. The table lists under 350,000 distinct CDR3 sequences, roughly 15% of them singletons. The CDR3 runs 15 residues. Between the trimmed V and J ends, which lost 4 bases and 1 base, there was a span of 13 bases.

The sequencing sample was made of peripheral blood. The chain joins TRBV12-3 or TRBV12-4 to TRBJ2-5, with D perhaps TRBD1 or TRBD2 (6 bases each). The receptor was derived from an adult man with Graves' ophthalmopathy. CDR3 DNA sequence: TGTGCCAGCAGTTCCACGAGGGGGGTCCAAGAGACCCAGTACTTC. Its protein product is CASSSTRGVQETQYF.